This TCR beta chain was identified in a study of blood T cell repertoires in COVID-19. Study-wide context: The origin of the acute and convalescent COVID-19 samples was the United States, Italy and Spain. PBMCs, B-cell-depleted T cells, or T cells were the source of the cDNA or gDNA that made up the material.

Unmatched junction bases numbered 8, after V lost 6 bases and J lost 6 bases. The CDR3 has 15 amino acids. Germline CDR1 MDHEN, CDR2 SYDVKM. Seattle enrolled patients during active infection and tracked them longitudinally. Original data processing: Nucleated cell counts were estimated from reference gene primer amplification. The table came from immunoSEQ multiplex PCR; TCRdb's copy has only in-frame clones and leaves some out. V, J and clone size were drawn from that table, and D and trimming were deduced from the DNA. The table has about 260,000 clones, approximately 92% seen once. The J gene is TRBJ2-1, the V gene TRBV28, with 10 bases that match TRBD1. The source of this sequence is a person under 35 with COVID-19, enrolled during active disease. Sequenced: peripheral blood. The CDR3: CASSSGTGAFNEQFF. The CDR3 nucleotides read TGTGCCAGCAGCTCCGGGACAGGGGCCTTCAATGAGCAGTTCTTC.